This T cell receptor (beta chain) derives from a study of CD8 T cells in Susac syndrome. Reverse transcription of 0.5 to 1 ug RNA was performed with random hexamers. One entry per CDR3 protein, called by TCRdb with MiXCR from the immunoSEQ multiplex PCR reads. The table has fewer than 350,000 distinct CDR3 sequences, about 91% seen once. The CDR3 runs to 14 residues. V lost 5 bases and J lost 1, with 11 bases in between. The germline gives CDR1 LNHDA, CDR2 SQIVND (reference sequence). The chain recombines TRBV19 with TRBJ2-5, with D perhaps matching TRBD2 (5 bases). The source material was CD8+ T cells from PBMCs. The clonotype was recovered from a human donor with multiple sclerosis. The CDR3 DNA reads as TGTGCCAGTAGTCCGGCGGGCCTCCAAGAGACCCAGTACTTC. Its translation is CASSPAGLQETQYF.